This record looks at one T cell receptor beta chain sequence and its context. These data are taken from a study of shared clonotypes between healthy human individuals. The CDR3 consists of 15 residues. Trimming took 4 bases from V and 2 from J, leaving 13 bases between them. The germline V gene has CDR1 SGHAT and CDR2 FQDESV (reference sequence). Per sorted-subset replicate PCR, input was approximately 0.2 ug DNA, representing roughly 29,000 T cell genomes. The repertoire was sequenced with immunoSEQ multiplex PCR; TCRdb's copy has only in-frame clones and lacks some. The sample contains some 2.1 million clones, 95% of which appear only once.

This sequence was found in a man between 18 and 29 years old in good health. Sequenced: naive CD4+ T cells sorted from blood. As to subset: CD45RA+ positively selected. The gene calls are TRBV11-1 and TRBJ2-3, with D perhaps matching TRBD2 (5 bases). CDR3 nucleotide sequence: TGTGCCAGCAGCTCAAGGACTTCGAACACAGATACGCAGTATTTT. Translating gives CASSSRTSNTDTQYF.